These 25 T cell receptor beta chains came from one sample sequenced in a study of siplizumab effects on memory and regulatory T cells. The assay was immunoSEQ multiplex PCR, and TCRdb's table has in-frame clones only and misses some. Of around 100,000 clones listed, around 92% are singletons. Specimen: Tregs sorted from blood. The receptors shown here come from a human donor in good health.

This clone was seen only once. The J gene is TRBJ1-2, the V gene TRBV14; no definite D call. This CDR3 region has 11 residues. V gave up 10 bases and J gave up 4 bases, with 10 bases separating them. Germline V CDR1 and CDR2: SGHDN, FVKESK. The CDR3 region has the DNA TGTGCCATTAAAAAGGGCTATGGCTACACCTTC. Amino acids: CAIKKGYGYTF.

This clone showed up just a few times. The chain joins TRBV30 to TRBJ2-1; TRBD1 or TRBD2 may be the D gene (6 bases each). Looked up from germline, CDR1 is GTSNPN and CDR2 is SVGIG (reference sequence). The CDR3 totals 17 residues. Trimming shortened V by 0 bases and J by 1 base, and 16 bases separated the two germline ends. The CDR3 loop reads CAWSVQGGPGSYNEQFF. In DNA form, the CDR3 reads TGTGCCTGGAGTGTACAGGGAGGACCTGGTTCCTACAATGAGCAGTTCTTC. The variable domain in full, with the rest retrieved from reference TRBV30 and TRBJ2-1, is SQTIHQWPATLVQPVGSPLSLECTVEGTSNPNLYWYRQAAGRGLQLLFYSVGIGQISSEVPQNLSASRPQDRQFILSSKKLLLSDSGFYLCAWSVQGGPGSYNEQFFGPGTRLTVL.

This sequence joins TRBV6-1 and TRBJ2-2, with TRBD1 matching 7 bases. The CDR3 is 14 amino acids. The germline V gene has CDR1 MNHNS and CDR2 SASEGT. J gave up 4 bases and V 6 bases, and 5 bases lay outside the gene matches. CDR3 region: CASRRQGGTGELFF. The DNA for the CDR3 is TGTGCCAGCAGGAGACAGGGCGGCACCGGGGAGCTGTTTTTT.

The chain carries TRBV11-2 and TRBJ1-1, with TRBD1 matching 9 bases. Per germline, CDR1 SGHAT and CDR2 FQNNGV. The V and J ends lost 2 bases and 4 bases, in that order; junction bases with no gene match: 5. The length of the CDR3 is 15 residues. For the CDR3, the DNA is TGTGCCAGCAGCTTACTTGGACAGGGGACCACTGAAGCTTTCTTT. This sequence encodes CASSLLGQGTTEAFF.

The rearrangement joins TRBV7-2 to TRBJ2-3; TRBD1 is a possible D gene (5 bases). V was cut by 3 bases and J by 3 bases, with 13 bases left in between. Per germline, CDR1 SGHTA and CDR2 FQGNSA. The CDR3 contains 15 residues. The CDR3 coding sequence is TGTGCCAGCAGCTTGGGTCTGACAGAAACAGATACGCAGTATTTT. It specifies CASSLGLTETDTQYF.

This rearrangement joins TRBV10-3 to TRBJ1-4; 7 bases agree with TRBD1. This CDR3 has 16 amino acids. The germline CDR1 and CDR2 sequences are ENHRY and SYGVKD. The V segment lost 10 bases and the J segment 3 bases; nucleotides outside the gene matches: 14. The CDR3 sequence: CATSGTVAGANEKLFF. The CDR3 DNA reads TGTGCCACCTCTGGGACAGTCGCCGGGGCTAATGAAAAACTGTTTTTT.

In DNA, the CDR3 is TGTGCCATCAGCGAAAGGGACATCTCTGAAGCTTTCTTT. This encodes CAISERDISEAFF. The chain employs TRBV10-3 and TRBJ1-1, with D tentatively TRBD1 (6 bases). Trimming stripped 6 bases from V and 6 bases from J, with 14 bases between. Germline loops: CDR1 ENHRY, CDR2 SYGVKD. The CDR3 runs 13 residues.

This clone came up a few times. The V call is TRBV5-5, the J call TRBJ1-2, with 8 bases that match TRBD1. In germline, CDR1 is SGHKS, CDR2 YYEKEE (reference sequence). V gave up 4 bases and J gave up 1 base; unmatched junction bases: 3. The CDR3 runs 14 residues. The DNA of the CDR3 is TGTGCCAGCAGCCCGGACAGGGTTAACTATGGCTACACCTTC. As protein: CASSPDRVNYGYTF. Drawing the rest from reference TRBV5-5 and TRBJ1-2, the complete variable domain is DAGVTQSPTHLIKTRGQQVTLRCSPISGHKSVSWYQQVLGQGPQFIFQYYEKEERGRGNFPDRFSARQFPNYSSELNVNALLLGDSALYLCASSPDRVNYGYTFGSGTRLTVV.

This sequence joins TRBV19 and TRBJ2-6, with 11 bases fitting TRBD1. V was pared by 7 bases and J by 0 bases, with 8 bases of the junction left unmatched. Germline CDR1 and CDR2: LNHDA and SQIVND (reference sequence). The CDR3 has 18 residues. This CDR3 is CASTQRTGGVSGANVLTF. CDR3 DNA sequence: TGTGCCAGTACTCAAAGGACAGGGGGCGTCTCTGGGGCCAACGTCCTGACTTTC.

CDR3 DNA sequence: TGTGCCCTCCGGGACAGATTTTCACCCCTCCACTTT. This encodes CALRDRFSPLHF. The chain employs TRBV30 and TRBJ1-6, with TRBD1 identical over 7 bases. V was clipped by 8 bases and J by 9 bases; unmatched bases: 7. The CDR3 is 12 amino acids. Germline V lookup: CDR1 GTSNPN, CDR2 SVGIG (reference sequence).

The count of this clone is one. This chain links TRBV6-1 with TRBJ1-3; D uncertain. V lost 3 bases and J lost 2, with 11 bases in between. The CDR3 runs 15 residues. CDR1 and CDR2 (germline): MNHNS, SASEGT. The CDR3 reads CASSDWARAGNTIYF. Written as DNA, the CDR3 is TGTGCCAGCAGTGATTGGGCGAGGGCTGGAAACACCATATATTTT.

The chain links TRBV4-1 to TRBJ2-2; TRBD1 might be the D (5 bases). Trimming cost V 0 bases and J 1 base, with 12 bases left between them. Germline values: CDR1 MGHRA, CDR2 YSYEKL. The CDR3 runs to 17 residues. DNA of the CDR3: TGCGCCAGCAGCCAAGATAGGTATAGGGGGAACACCGGGGAGCTGTTTTTT. Protein sequence: CASSQDRYRGNTGELFF.

The J gene is TRBJ2-7, the V gene TRBV6-1, with D maybe TRBD2 (7 bases). V dropped 0 bases and J dropped 4 bases, with 40 bases sitting between them. The CDR3 has 24 residues. Germline-derived CDR1 and CDR2 are MNHNS and SASEGT. In DNA, the CDR3 is TGTGCCAGCAGTGAAGCATTGAGGGGGTCTCTGGTTCTGCGGGCCGGCGGGAGTCTTTACGAGCAGTACTTC. Translating gives CASSEALRGSLVLRAGGSLYEQYF.

The J gene is TRBJ1-1, the V gene TRBV5-1, with unresolved D. The CDR3 contains 16 residues. Germline V lookup: CDR1 SGHRS, CDR2 YFSETQ. V lost 0 bases and J 0 bases, leaving 12 bases between the germline ends. The CDR3 region has the DNA TGCGCCAGCAGCTTGGTTTCTTCGCCCATGAACACTGAAGCTTTCTTT. Its protein product is CASSLVSSPMNTEAFF.

This clone is a singleton in its sample. The chain recombines TRBV29-1 with TRBJ2-5; TRBD2 aligns across 14 bases. The length of the CDR3 is 13 residues. The germline V gene encodes CDR1 SQVTM and CDR2 ANQGSEA. The V segment lost 6 bases and the J segment 9 bases; nucleotides outside the gene matches: 6. This CDR3 reads CSVTGLAGVAQYF. CDR3 sequence (DNA): TGCAGCGTCACGGGACTAGCGGGAGTGGCCCAGTACTTC. Variable domain in full (rest from reference TRBV29-1 and TRBJ2-5): SAVISQKPSRDICQRGTSLTIQCQVDSQVTMMFWYRQQPGQSLTLIATANQGSEATYESGFVIDKFPISRPNLTFSTLTVSNMSPEDSSIYLCSVTGLAGVAQYFGPGTRLLVL.

This clone was counted a few times. V is TRBV2 and J is TRBJ1-3; D uncertain. Germline-derived CDR1 and CDR2 are SNHLY and FYNNEI. The CDR3 is 14 amino acids. Trimming took 2 bases from V and 0 from J, leaving 5 bases between them. Here the CDR3 reads CASSEMSSGNTIYF. CDR3 nucleotides: TGTGCCAGCAGTGAAATGAGCTCTGGAAACACCATATATTTT.

The chain combines TRBV4-1 with TRBJ2-5; 7 positions agree with TRBD1. V lost 1 base, J lost 1 base, and 6 bases stayed unmatched. CDR1 is MGHRA and CDR2 is YSYEKL in the germline V gene. This CDR3 is built from 16 residues. CDR3 protein: CASSQGYAGGQETQYF. The CDR3, as DNA: TGCGCCAGCAGCCAAGGGTATGCAGGGGGCCAAGAGACCCAGTACTTC.

The J gene is TRBJ1-1, the V gene TRBV2; D is uncertain. The CDR3 covers 15 residues. The ends were cut back, 1 base at V and 4 bases at J, with 13 bases in the middle. Germline loops: CDR1 SNHLY, CDR2 FYNNEI. CDR3 bases: TGTGCCAGCAGTGAAGACGGGAAGCGGGTCACTGAAGCTTTCTTT. Protein: CASSEDGKRVTEAFF.

The table lists this clone with a few counts. The J gene is TRBJ2-7, the V gene TRBV21-1; the D call of TRBD1 is as the table states it, not checked on the DNA. TRBV21-1 counts as a pseudogene. This CDR3 has 14 residues. CDR3 in DNA: TGTGCCAGCAGCAGCTGGACAGGGCACGACGAGCAGTACTTC. Protein: CASSSWTGHDEQYF.

The rearrangement links TRBV5-3 to TRBJ2-7; no definite D call. TRBV5-3 is sorted into the ORF group, with uncertain function. The germline V and J ends were trimmed by 2 bases and 0 bases, with 3 bases remaining between them. The CDR3 is 12 amino acids. The CDR3 nucleotides read TGTGCCAGAAGCTTCACCTCCTACGAGCAGTACTTC. Amino acids: CARSFTSYEQYF.

This clone was observed a single time. This chain connects TRBV2 to TRBJ1-1, with TRBD1 matching over 9 bases. J lost 0 bases, V lost 7 bases, and 6 bases had no gene match. This CDR3 is 15 amino acids long. The germline CDR1 and CDR2 sequences are SNHLY and FYNNEI. The CDR3 DNA reads as TGTGCCAGCAAAAGACAGGGGGGTCTGAACACTGAAGCTTTCTTT. Translating gives CASKRQGGLNTEAFF.

The chain joins TRBV5-4 to TRBJ2-3; a weak D match, TRBD2 (5 bases). Deletions cut 5 bases from V and 1 base from J, with 8 bases between. The CDR3 runs to 13 residues. Germline-derived CDR1 and CDR2 are SGHNT and YYREEE (reference sequence). DNA for the CDR3: TGTGCCAGCAGGGCAGCGGGCACAGATACGCAGTATTTT. Translation: CASRAAGTDTQYF.

The chain employs TRBV7-9 and TRBJ1-4, with D possibly matching TRBD1 (6 bases). V lost 1 base and J 8 bases, leaving 14 bases between the germline ends. This CDR3 spans 15 amino acids. Germline V CDR1 and CDR2: SEHNR, FQNEAQ (reference sequence). CDR3 residues: CASSLVHTGGEKLFF. The CDR3 DNA is TGTGCCAGCAGCTTAGTACACACGGGGGGCGAAAAACTGTTTTTT.

The V and J genes are TRBV9 and TRBJ2-4; D is perhaps TRBD1 or TRBD2 (5 bases each). The CDR3 loop spans 17 amino acids. Germline assignment: CDR1 SGDLS and CDR2 YYNGEE. The V end lost 3 bases, the J end lost 0 bases, and 16 bases lay between the germline ends. CDR3 sequence: CASSDRDGQLAKNIQYF. The CDR3 DNA reads TGTGCCAGCAGCGACCGGGACGGTCAACTAGCCAAAAACATTCAGTACTTC.

J is TRBJ1-3 and V is TRBV15; D gene uncertain. Trimming cost V 2 bases and J 0 bases, with 11 bases left between them. The CDR3 totals 16 residues. CDR1 and CDR2 (germline): LNHNV, YYDKDF (reference sequence). CDR3 region: CATSRQGPPSGNTIYF. The CDR3 DNA reads TGTGCCACCAGCAGACAAGGACCTCCCTCTGGAAACACCATATATTTT.